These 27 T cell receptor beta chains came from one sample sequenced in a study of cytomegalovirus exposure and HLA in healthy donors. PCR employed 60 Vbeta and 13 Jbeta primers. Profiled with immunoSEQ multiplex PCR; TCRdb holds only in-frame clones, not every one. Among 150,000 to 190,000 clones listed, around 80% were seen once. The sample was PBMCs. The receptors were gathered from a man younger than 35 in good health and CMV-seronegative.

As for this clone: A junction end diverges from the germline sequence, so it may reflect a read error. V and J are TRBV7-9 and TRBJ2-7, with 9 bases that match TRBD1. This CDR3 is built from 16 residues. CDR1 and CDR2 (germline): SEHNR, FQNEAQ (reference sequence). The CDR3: CSSSRWRDRVSYEQYF. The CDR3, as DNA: TGTTCCAGCAGTCGGTGGCGGGACAGGGTTTCCTACGAGCAGTACTTC.

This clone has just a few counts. CDR3 loop: CSVPGRGYEQYF. Here the CDR3 DNA reads TGCAGCGTTCCAGGTCGGGGCTACGAGCAGTACTTC. The chain couples TRBV29-1 to TRBJ2-7, with a weak D call TRBD2 (5 bases). CDR3 size: 12 residues. From germline, CDR1 is SQVTM and CDR2 ANQGSEA. V lost 5 bases, J lost 3 bases, and 11 bases lay in between.

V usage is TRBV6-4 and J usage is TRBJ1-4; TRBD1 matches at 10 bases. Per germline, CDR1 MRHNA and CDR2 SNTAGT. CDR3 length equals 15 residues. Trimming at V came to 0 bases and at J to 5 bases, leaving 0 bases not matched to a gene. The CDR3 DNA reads TGTGCCAGCAGTGACTCGACAGGGGGCAATGAAAAACTGTTTTTT. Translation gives CASSDSTGGNEKLFF.

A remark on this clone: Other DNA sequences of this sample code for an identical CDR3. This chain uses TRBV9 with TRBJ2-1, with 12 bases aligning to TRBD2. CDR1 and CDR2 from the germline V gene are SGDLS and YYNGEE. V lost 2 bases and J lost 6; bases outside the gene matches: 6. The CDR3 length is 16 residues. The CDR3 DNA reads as TGTGCCAGCAGCGTTGGGACTAGCGGGCGCCCCAATGAGCAGTTCTTC. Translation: CASSVGTSGRPNEQFF.

CDR3 sequence: CASSGDSQNNQPQHF. The CDR3 DNA reads TGTGCCAGCAGTGGGGACAGCCAGAACAATCAGCCCCAGCATTTT. The rearrangement joins TRBV6-1 to TRBJ1-5; 7 bases align to TRBD1. With 4 bases clipped from V and 3 bases from J, the junction kept 6 bases outside the gene matches. Germline CDR1 and CDR2: MNHNS and SASEGT. The CDR3 has 15 residues.

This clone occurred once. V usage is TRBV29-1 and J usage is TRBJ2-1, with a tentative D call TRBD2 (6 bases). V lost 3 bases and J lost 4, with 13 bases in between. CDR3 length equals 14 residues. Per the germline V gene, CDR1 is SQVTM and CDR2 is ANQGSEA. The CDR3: CSVDGPSAYNEQFF. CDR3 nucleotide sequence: TGCAGCGTTGATGGGCCTAGCGCTTACAATGAGCAGTTCTTC.

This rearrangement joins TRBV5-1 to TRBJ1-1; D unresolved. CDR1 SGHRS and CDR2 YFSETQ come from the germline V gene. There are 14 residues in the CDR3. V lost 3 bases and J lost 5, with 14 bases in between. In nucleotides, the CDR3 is TGCGCCAGCAGCTCCCAAGGGTCGGGGACTGAAGCTTTCTTT. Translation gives CASSSQGSGTEAFF.

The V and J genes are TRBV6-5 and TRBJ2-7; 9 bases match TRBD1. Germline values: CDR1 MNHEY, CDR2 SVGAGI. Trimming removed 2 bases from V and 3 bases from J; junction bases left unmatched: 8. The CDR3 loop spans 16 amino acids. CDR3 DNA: TGTGCCAGCAGTTACCCTCCGGGACAGGGCATCTACGAGCAGTACTTC. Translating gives CASSYPPGQGIYEQYF.

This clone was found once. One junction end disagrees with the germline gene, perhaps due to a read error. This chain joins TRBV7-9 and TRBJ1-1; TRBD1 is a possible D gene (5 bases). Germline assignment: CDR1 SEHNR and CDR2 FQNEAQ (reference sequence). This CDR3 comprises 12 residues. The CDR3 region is CSSSLGQGEAFF. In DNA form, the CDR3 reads TGTTCCAGCAGCTTAGGGCAGGGTGAAGCTTTCTTT.

The CDR3 DNA follows: TGCAGCGTTGTAGGGGCGGGGGCTGGGGAGACCCAGTACTTC. It specifies CSVVGAGAGETQYF. The V gene is TRBV29-1, the J gene TRBJ2-5; perhaps TRBD2 as D (7 bases). V was shortened by 4 bases and J by 5 bases, with 17 bases between the two germline ends. The V gene's germline CDR1 is SQVTM and CDR2 ANQGSEA. This CDR3 comprises 14 residues.

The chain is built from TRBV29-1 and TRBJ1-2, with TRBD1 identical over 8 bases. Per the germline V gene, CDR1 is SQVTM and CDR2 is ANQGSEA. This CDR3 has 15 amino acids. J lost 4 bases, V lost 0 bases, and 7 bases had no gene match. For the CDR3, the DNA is TGCAGCGTTGAAGATCCGGACAGGGTAGGCTATGGCTACACCTTC. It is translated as CSVEDPDRVGYGYTF.

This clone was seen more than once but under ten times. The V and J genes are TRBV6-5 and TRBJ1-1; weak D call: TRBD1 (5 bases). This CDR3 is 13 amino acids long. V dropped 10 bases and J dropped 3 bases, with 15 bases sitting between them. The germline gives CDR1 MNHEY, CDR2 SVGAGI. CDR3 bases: TGTGCCATACGTAAGGGGTGGGACACTGAAGCTTTCTTT. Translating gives CAIRKGWDTEAFF.

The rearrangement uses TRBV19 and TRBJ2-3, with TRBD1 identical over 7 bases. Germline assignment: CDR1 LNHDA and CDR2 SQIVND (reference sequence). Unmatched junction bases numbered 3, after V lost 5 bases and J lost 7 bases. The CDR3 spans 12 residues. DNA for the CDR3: TGTGCCAGTAGTTCGACAGGGTATACGCAGTATTTT. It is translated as CASSSTGYTQYF. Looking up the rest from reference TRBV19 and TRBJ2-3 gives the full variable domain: DGGITQSPKYLFRKEGQNVTLSCEQNLNHDAMYWYRQDPGQGLRLIYYSQIVNDFQKGDIAEGYSVSREKKESFPLTVTSAQKNPTAFYLCASSSTGYTQYFGPGTRLTVL.

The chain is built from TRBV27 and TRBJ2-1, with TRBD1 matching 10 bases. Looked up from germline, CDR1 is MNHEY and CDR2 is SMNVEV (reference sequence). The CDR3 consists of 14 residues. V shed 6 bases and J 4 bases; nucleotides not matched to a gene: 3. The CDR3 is CASSPGQGYNEQFF. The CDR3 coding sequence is TGTGCCAGCAGCCCGGGACAGGGGTACAATGAGCAGTTCTTC.

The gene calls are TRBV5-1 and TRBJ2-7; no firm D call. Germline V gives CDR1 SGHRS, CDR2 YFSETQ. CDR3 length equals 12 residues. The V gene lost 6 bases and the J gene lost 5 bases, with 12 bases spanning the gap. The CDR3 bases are TGCGCCAGCAACCTCCAGGATAACGAGCAGTACTTC. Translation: CASNLQDNEQYF.

This chain's CDR3 is CASSPSVGQGYEQYF. DNA for the CDR3: TGTGCCAGCAGCCCGTCCGTGGGACAGGGCTACGAGCAGTACTTC. The V gene is TRBV7-2, the J gene TRBJ2-7; 9 bases fit TRBD1. Germline V gives CDR1 SGHTA, CDR2 FQGNSA. The V segment lost 5 bases and the J segment 3 bases; nucleotides outside the gene matches: 8. The CDR3 is 15 amino acids.

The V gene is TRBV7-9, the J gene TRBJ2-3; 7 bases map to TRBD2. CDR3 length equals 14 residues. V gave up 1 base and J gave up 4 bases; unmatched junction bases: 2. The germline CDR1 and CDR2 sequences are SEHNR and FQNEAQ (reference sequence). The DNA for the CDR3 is TGTGCCAGCAGCTTAGGCGGACTAGCAGATACGCAGTATTTT. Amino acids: CASSLGGLADTQYF.

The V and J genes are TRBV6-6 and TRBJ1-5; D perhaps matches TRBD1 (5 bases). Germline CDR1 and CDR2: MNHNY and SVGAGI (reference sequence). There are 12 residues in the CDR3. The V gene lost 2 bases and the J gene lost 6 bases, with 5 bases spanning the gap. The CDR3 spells CASSYQGQPQHF. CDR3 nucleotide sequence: TGTGCCAGCAGTTACCAGGGTCAGCCCCAGCATTTT.

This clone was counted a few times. CDR3 loop: CASSARTGLAGSVYNEQFF. CDR3 DNA: TGTGCCAGCAGCGCCCGAACCGGACTAGCAGGTAGCGTTTACAATGAGCAGTTCTTC. V usage is TRBV9 and J usage is TRBJ2-1; 8 bases map to TRBD2. This CDR3 spans 19 amino acids. Germline V gene data show CDR1 as SGDLS and CDR2 as YYNGEE. V dropped 3 bases and J dropped 4; count of bases not matched to a gene: 18.

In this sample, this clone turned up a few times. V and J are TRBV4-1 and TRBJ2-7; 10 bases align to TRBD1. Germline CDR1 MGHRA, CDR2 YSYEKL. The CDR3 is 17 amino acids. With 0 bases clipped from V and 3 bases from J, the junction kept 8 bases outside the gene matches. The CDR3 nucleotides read TGCGCCAGCAGCCAAGATGGGCACCGGGACAGGGGCTACGAGCAGTACTTC. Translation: CASSQDGHRDRGYEQYF.

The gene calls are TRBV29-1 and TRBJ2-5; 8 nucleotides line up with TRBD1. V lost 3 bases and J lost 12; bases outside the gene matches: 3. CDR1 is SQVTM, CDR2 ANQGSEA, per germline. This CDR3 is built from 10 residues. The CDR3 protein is CSVDPGQEYF. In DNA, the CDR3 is TGCAGCGTTGATCCGGGACAGGAGTACTTC.

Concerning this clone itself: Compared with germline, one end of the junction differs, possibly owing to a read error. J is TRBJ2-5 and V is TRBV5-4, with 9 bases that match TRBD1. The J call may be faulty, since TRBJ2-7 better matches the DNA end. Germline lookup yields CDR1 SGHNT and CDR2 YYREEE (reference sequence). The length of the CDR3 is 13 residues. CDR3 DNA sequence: TGTGCCAGCAGTTTGGACAGGGGACACGAGCAGTACTTC. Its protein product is CASSLDRGHEQYF.

In DNA, the CDR3 is TGTGCCAGCAGCGTAGGAGCGGAACAAGAGACCCAGTACTTC. The encoded protein is CASSVGAEQETQYF. The chain recombines TRBV9 with TRBJ2-5; the D gene is possibly TRBD2 (5 bases). Germline lookup yields CDR1 SGDLS and CDR2 YYNGEE. The V end lost 0 bases, the J end lost 2 bases, and 8 bases lay between the germline ends. This CDR3 contains 14 residues.

CDR3 in DNA: TGTGCCAGCAGGTCACAAGGGGGCACTGAAGCTTTCTTT. It yields the protein CASRSQGGTEAFF. The V gene is TRBV5-4, the J gene TRBJ1-1; possible D gene TRBD1, 6 bases. The germline CDR1 and CDR2 sequences are SGHNT and YYREEE (reference sequence). The CDR3 length is 13 residues. V was shortened by 5 bases and J by 4 bases, with 12 bases between the two germline ends.

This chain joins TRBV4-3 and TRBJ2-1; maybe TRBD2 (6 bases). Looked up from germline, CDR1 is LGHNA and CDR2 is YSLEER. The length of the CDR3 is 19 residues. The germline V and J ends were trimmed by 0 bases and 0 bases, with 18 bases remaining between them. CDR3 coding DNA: TGCGCCAGCAGCCAAGAGTTTTCGTCGGGACTCTTCTCCTACAATGAGCAGTTCTTC. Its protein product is CASSQEFSSGLFSYNEQFF.

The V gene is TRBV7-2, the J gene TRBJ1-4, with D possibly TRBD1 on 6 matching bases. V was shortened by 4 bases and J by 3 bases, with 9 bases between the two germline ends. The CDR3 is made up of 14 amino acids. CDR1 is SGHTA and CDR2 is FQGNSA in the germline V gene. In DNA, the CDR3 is TGTGCCAGCAGCTACCAGGGGTCTAATGAAAAACTGTTTTTT. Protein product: CASSYQGSNEKLFF.

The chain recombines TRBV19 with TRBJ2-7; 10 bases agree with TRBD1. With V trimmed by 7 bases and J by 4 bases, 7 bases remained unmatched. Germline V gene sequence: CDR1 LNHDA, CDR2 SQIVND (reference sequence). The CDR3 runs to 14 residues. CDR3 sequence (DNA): TGTGCCAGTATGGGGACAGGGGAAGTTTACGAGCAGTACTTC. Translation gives CASMGTGEVYEQYF. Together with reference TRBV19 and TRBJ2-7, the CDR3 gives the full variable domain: DGGITQSPKYLFRKEGQNVTLSCEQNLNHDAMYWYRQDPGQGLRLIYYSQIVNDFQKGDIAEGYSVSREKKESFPLTVTSAQKNPTAFYLCASMGTGEVYEQYFGPGTRLTVT.